Shown below are 5 T cell receptor beta chains from a single sample sequenced in a study of blood T cells in healthy people across ages. Together with a sample-barcoded 5' primer, a J-beta primer mix was included in a second PCR lasting about 6 to 12 cycles. From the 5' RACE reads, TCRdb called clonotypes with MiXCR, one entry per CDR3 protein. The table records around 710,000 distinct CDR3 sequences, roughly 47% of them present only once. Sequencing was carried out using blood. These receptors all stem from a woman in her sixties in good health.

The chain couples TRBV11-2 to TRBJ2-5, with a tentative D call TRBD2 (5 bases). Germline CDR1 is SGHAT and CDR2 is FQNNGV. The length of the CDR3 is 14 residues. Trimming removed 1 base at V and 5 bases at J, with 11 bases between. CDR3 nucleotides: TGTGCCAGCAGCTTAGCCACTAGGGAGGAGACCCAGTACTTC. Translating gives CASSLATREETQYF. Filled out from reference TRBV11-2 and TRBJ2-5, the complete variable domain reads EAGVAQSPRYKIIEKRQSVAFWCNPISGHATLYWYQQILGQGPKLLIQFQNNGVVDDSQLPKDRFSAERLKGVDSTLKIQPAKLEDSAVYLCASSLATREETQYFGPGTRLLVL.

Only a few counts were recorded for this clonotype. Written as DNA, the CDR3 is TGTGCCAGCAGTCAATCGTTTGCTGGGACCCAGTACTTC. Translating gives CASSQSFAGTQYF. This rearrangement joins TRBV3-1 to TRBJ2-5; D gene uncertain. V lost 6 bases and J 7 bases, leaving 15 bases between the germline ends. The germline V gene has CDR1 LGHDT and CDR2 YNNKEL (reference sequence). The CDR3 is 13 residues long.

This clonotype was counted a few times. The chain combines TRBV20-1 with TRBJ2-1; 8 positions match TRBD2. Matching the DNA end better, TRBJ2-7 makes the J call doubtful. Germline CDR1 is DFQATT and CDR2 is SNEGSKA (reference sequence). The CDR3 extends over 15 amino acids. The CDR3 sequence is CSAPKTSGPYNEQYF. In DNA, the CDR3 is TGCAGTGCTCCGAAAACTAGCGGTCCCTACAATGAGCAGTACTTC.

The rearrangement joins TRBV19 to TRBJ2-1; D is perhaps TRBD2 (5 bases). The length of the CDR3 is 16 residues. Germline assignment: CDR1 LNHDA and CDR2 SQIVND (reference sequence). The V gene lost 5 bases and the J gene lost 9 bases, with 23 bases spanning the gap. In DNA form, the CDR3 reads TGTGCCAGTAGTCGCGATAGGATAAGAGGGTCATTTGAGCAGTTCTTC. Translating it yields CASSRDRIRGSFEQFF. The complete variable domain, with remaining parts taken from reference TRBV19 and TRBJ2-1, reads DGGITQSPKYLFRKEGQNVTLSCEQNLNHDAMYWYRQDPGQGLRLIYYSQIVNDFQKGDIAEGYSVSREKKESFPLTVTSAQKNPTAFYLCASSRDRIRGSFEQFFGPGTRLTVL.

This clonotype was recorded once. The gene calls are TRBV5-4 and TRBJ2-1, with TRBD2 matching 10 bases. The CDR3 covers 17 residues. Germline CDR1 is SGHNT and CDR2 is YYREEE (reference sequence). The V segment lost 6 bases and the J segment 7 bases; nucleotides outside the gene matches: 16. The CDR3 DNA reads TGTGCCAGCAATGGGGGTTCGGGACTAGCGCTTTTGAATGAGCAGTTCTTC. Translating gives CASNGGSGLALLNEQFF.